This T cell receptor beta chain comes out of a study of blood T cell repertoires in COVID-19. About the research overall: Whether acute or convalescent, the COVID-19 samples came from the United States, Italy and Spain. From T cells, B-cell-depleted T cells, or PBMCs came the material, which was cDNA or gDNA.

Trimming removed 4 bases at V and 13 bases at J, with 18 bases between. The germline V gene has CDR1 SGHRS and CDR2 YFSETQ. This CDR3 is built from 13 residues. Source study methods: Cell counts per sample came from amplifying reference gene primers. Repertoires were generated with immunoSEQ multiplex PCR, while TCRdb's copy carries only in-frame clones and drops some. V, J and clone size are taken as reported in that table, and D and trimming were inferred from the DNA itself. The sample shows around 47,000 clones, under 90% of them seen only once. This chain links TRBV5-1 with TRBJ2-1, with a weak D call TRBD1 (6 bases). Material: peripheral blood. This TCR was recovered from a man older than 75 with active or convalescent COVID-19. CDR3 sequence: CASSEGTNLPQFF. Here the CDR3 DNA reads TGCGCCAGCAGCGAAGGGACAAATCTTCCTCAGTTCTTC. The variable domain in full, completed from reference TRBV5-1 and TRBJ2-1, reads KAGVTQTPRYLIKTRGQQVTLSCSPISGHRSVSWYQQTPGQGLQFLFEYFSETQRNKGNFPGRFSGRQFSNSRSEMNVSTLELGDSALYLCASSEGTNLPQFFGPGTRLTVL.